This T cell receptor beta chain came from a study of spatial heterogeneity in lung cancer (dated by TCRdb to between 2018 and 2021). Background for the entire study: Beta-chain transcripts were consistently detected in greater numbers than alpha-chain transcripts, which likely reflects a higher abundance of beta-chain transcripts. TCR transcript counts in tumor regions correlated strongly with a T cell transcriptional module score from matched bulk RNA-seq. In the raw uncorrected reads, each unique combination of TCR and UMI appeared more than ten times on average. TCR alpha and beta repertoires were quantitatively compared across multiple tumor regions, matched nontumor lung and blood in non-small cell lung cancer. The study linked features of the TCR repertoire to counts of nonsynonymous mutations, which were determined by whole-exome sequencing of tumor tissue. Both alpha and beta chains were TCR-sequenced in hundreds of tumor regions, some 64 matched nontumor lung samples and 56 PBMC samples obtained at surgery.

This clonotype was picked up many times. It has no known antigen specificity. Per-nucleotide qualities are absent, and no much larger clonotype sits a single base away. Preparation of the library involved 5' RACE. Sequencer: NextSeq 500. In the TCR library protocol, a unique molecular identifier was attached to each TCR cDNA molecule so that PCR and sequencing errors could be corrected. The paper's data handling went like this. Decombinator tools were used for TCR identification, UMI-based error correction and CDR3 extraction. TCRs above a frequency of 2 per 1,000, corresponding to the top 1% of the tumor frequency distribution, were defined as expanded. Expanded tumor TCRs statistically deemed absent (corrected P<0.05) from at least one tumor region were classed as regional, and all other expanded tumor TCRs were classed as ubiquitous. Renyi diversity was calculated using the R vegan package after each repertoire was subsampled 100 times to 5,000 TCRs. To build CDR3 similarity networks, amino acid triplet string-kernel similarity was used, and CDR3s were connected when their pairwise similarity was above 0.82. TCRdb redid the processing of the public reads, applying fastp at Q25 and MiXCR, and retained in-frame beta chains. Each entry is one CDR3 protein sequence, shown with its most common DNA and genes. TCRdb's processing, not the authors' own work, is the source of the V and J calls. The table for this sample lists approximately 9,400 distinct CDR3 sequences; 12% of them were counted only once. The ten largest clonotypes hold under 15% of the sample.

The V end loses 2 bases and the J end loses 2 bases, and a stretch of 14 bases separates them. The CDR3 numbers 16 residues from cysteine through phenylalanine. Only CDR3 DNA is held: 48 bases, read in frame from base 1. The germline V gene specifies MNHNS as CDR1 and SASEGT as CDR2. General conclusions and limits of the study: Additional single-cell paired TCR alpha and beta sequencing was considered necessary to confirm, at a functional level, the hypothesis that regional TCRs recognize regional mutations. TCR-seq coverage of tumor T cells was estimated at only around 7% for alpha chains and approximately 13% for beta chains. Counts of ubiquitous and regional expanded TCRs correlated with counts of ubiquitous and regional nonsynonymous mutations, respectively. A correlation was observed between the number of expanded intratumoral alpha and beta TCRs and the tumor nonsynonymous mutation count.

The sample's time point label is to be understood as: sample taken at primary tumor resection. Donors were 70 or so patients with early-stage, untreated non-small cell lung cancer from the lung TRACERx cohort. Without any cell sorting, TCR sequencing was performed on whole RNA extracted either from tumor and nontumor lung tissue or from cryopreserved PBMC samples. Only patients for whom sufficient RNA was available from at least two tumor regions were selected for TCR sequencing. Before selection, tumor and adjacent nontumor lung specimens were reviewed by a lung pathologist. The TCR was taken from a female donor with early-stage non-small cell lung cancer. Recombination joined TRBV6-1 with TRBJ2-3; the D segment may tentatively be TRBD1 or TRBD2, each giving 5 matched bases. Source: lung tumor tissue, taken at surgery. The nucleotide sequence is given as TGTGCCAGCAGTGAATCCCGGGACGGAATCACAGATACGCAGTATTTT. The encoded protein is CASSESRDGITDTQYF.